This T cell receptor beta chain was retrieved from a study of CD8+CD57+ T cells in acquired aplastic anemia. Whole-study context: Healthy donor CD4+ cell samples had a mean of roughly 10 million reads. Findings of the study overall: Patients shared approximately 30 CD8+ CDR3 sequences with controls.

CDR3 length: 15 amino acids. Per germline, CDR1 SGHTA and CDR2 FQGTGA. The V gene lost 2 bases and the J gene lost 2 bases, with 7 bases spanning the gap. According to the study, genomic DNA was the template for TCR beta VDJ and CDR3 profiling. From the reads, TCRdb called clonotypes with MiXCR, one entry per CDR3 protein. The sample lists roughly 170,000 distinct CDR3 sequences, 55% to 80% seen once, with about 48% in the top ten. In the case of this clonotype: Its antigen is still unknown.

The receptor was isolated from a human donor in good health. This chain uses TRBV7-3 with TRBJ2-6, with D possibly matching TRBD2 (6 bases). Sequences were obtained from sorted CD4+, CD8+, or CD8+CD57+ T cells (not recorded which) from PBMCs. The CDR3 DNA sequence: TGTGCCAGCAGCTTAGGGGAGGCTGGGGCCAACGTCCTGACTTTC. Translation gives CASSLGEAGANVLTF.